Reported below is one T cell receptor (beta chain). The target antigen is unknown. The PCR used 60 Vbeta and 13 Jbeta primers. Some clones are missing from TCRdb's copy, which holds only in-frame ones; the method was immunoSEQ multiplex PCR. The sample contains 120,000 or so clones, about 85% of which appear only once. This specimen belongs to a study of cytomegalovirus exposure and HLA in healthy donors. Overall study findings and caveats: In a later analysis, a missense DCLRE1C variant was linked to TCR beta V- and J-gene trimming. An analysis done earlier found most TCR beta V segments productive about 90% or about 30% of the time.

CDR3 size: 16 residues. The trim removed 3 bases at V and 0 bases at J, leaving 7 bases unmatched. Germline values: CDR1 SGHNT, CDR2 YYREEE (reference sequence). The source is a man aged 45-65 years in good health and CMV-seronegative. Sample: PBMCs. J is TRBJ2-3 and V is TRBV5-4, with 7 nucleotides matching TRBD1. The CDR3 bases are TGTGCCAGCAGCTCAGGACAGGCGAGGAGCACAGATACGCAGTATTTT. Protein sequence: CASSSGQARSTDTQYF.